The clone carrying this T cell receptor beta chain was recorded only once. Trimming took 1 base from V and 8 from J; bases not matched to a gene: 3. This CDR3 is built from 13 residues. Germline CDR1 reads SGHTS; CDR2 reads YDEGEE. This sample was included in a study of T cells after posttransplantation cyclophosphamide. Control samples came 1 year after myeloablative marrow transplants with methotrexate plus calcineurin inhibitor. Generated by immunoSEQ multiplex PCR, the TCRdb table keeps only in-frame clones and is missing some. Of around 15,000 clones in the sample, 75% to 90% were seen once. The sample here was PBMCs, taken after allogeneic stem cell transplant with calcineurin inhibitor and methotrexate. The TCR was taken from a female patient between 18 and 35 years old who received an allogeneic stem cell transplant from an unrelated donor, was CMV-positive, and had acute and chronic GVHD. Some T cells may possibly be graft donor cells. The V call is TRBV5-8, the J call TRBJ2-1; 7 bases map to TRBD1. CDR3 region: CASSLWGTDEQFF. CDR3 sequence (DNA): TGTGCCAGCAGCTTGTGGGGGACAGATGAGCAGTTCTTC.